Reported below is one T cell receptor beta chain. As yet, its antigen is unknown. Stated time point: cycle 4 day 1 (C4D1), after less than 7 weeks of nivolumab. In every patient, relapse followed autologous stem cell transplantation, while exposure to brentuximab vedotin differed. Progressive disease, partial response or complete response was each patient's best response. The sample originates from a study of PD-1 blockade in classical Hodgkin lymphoma. Turning to the study itself: Patients were infused with nivolumab 3 mg/kg every 2 weeks. General study points: A significant rise in TCR diversity by C4D1 was seen for CD4+ but not CD8+ cells. Reported baseline diversity: healthy donors highest, relapsed/refractory patients lowest.

Germline V gene lookup returns CDR1 SGHAT and CDR2 FQNNGV. The CDR3 is made up of 15 amino acids. Trimming took 5 bases from V and 3 from J, leaving 17 bases between them. Libraries were prepared by immunoSEQ multiplex PCR; TCRdb keeps only in-frame clonotypes and omits some of them. Among approximately 41,000 clones listed, 66% were seen once. The genes are TRBV11-2 and TRBJ2-7, with D possibly being TRBD2 (6 bases). The input for sequencing was peripheral blood mononuclear cells (PBMCs), taken before the fourth cycle of nivolumab. The TCR sequence derives from a human donor with classical Hodgkin lymphoma. The CDR3 sequence: CASSRGRSSGYEQYF. The CDR3 bases are TGTGCCAGCAGCCGGGGGAGGTCCAGCGGCTACGAGCAGTACTTC.